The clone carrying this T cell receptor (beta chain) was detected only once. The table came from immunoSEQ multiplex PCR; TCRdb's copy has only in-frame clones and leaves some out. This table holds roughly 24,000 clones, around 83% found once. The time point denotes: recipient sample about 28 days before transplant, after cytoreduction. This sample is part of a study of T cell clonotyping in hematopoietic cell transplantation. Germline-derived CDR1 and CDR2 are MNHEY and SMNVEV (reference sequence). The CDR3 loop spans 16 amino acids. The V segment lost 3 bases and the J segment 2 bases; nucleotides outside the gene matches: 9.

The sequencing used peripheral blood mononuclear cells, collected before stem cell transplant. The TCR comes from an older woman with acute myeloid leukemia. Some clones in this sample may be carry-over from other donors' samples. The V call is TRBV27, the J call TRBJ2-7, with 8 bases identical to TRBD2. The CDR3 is CASSFSGTSPAYEQYF. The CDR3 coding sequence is TGTGCCAGCAGTTTCTCCGGGACTAGTCCCGCCTACGAGCAGTACTTC.